The 19 T cell receptor beta chains below come from one sample, sequenced in a study of lymphopenia after photon versus proton radiotherapy. This table comes from immunoSEQ multiplex PCR, and its TCRdb copy is limited to in-frame clones, with some not included. The data contain 15,000 to 20,000 clones, 80% to 90% of them singletons. This sample comprised peripheral blood, obtained from a patient treated with photon-based radiotherapy. These receptors came from a woman in her fifties or sixties with pancreatic cancer.

The chain recombines TRBV19 with TRBJ2-4; no firm D call. CDR3 length equals 11 residues. Germline V gene data show CDR1 as LNHDA and CDR2 as SQIVND (reference sequence). V was shortened by 6 bases and J by 8 bases, with 8 bases between the two germline ends. The CDR3 bases are TGTGCCAGTAGATGGAGAGACATTCAGTACTTC. Protein sequence: CASRWRDIQYF.

The rearrangement joins TRBV28 to TRBJ2-5; a possible D gene is TRBD2 (5 bases). The V gene lost 7 bases and the J gene lost 2 bases, with 11 bases spanning the gap. The germline V gene has CDR1 MDHEN and CDR2 SYDVKM. The CDR3 is 13 amino acids. This chain's CDR3 is CASIGNSQETQYF. The CDR3 region has the DNA TGTGCCAGCATCGGGAACAGTCAAGAGACCCAGTACTTC.

The rearrangement joins TRBV9 to TRBJ2-3; D is ambiguous. Germline V gene data show CDR1 as SGDLS and CDR2 as YYNGEE. The CDR3 contains 12 residues. Trimming pared 3 bases from V and 6 bases from J, leaving 8 bases between. CDR3 region: CASSGLGDTQYF. CDR3 in DNA: TGTGCCAGCAGCGGATTAGGGGATACGCAGTATTTT.

The chain carries TRBV11-2 and TRBJ1-3, with D uncertain. Germline V gene lookup returns CDR1 SGHAT and CDR2 FQNNGV. V was clipped by 7 bases and J by 0 bases, with 10 bases between them. CDR3 length: 14 residues. The CDR3 nucleotides read TGTGCCAGCAAGGCCGGGAGCTCTGGAAACACCATATATTTT. It yields the protein CASKAGSSGNTIYF.

This clone has a single count. V gene TRBV2 combines with J gene TRBJ2-2, with D possibly matching TRBD2 (7 bases). Deletions cut 7 bases from V and 4 bases from J, with 10 bases between. CDR1 and CDR2 from the germline V gene are SNHLY and FYNNEI. This CDR3 contains 13 residues. Written as DNA, the CDR3 is TGTGCCAGCACCGGGGGGCGCACCGGGGAGCTGTTTTTT. As protein: CASTGGRTGELFF.

This clone has a handful of counts. This sample includes further DNA sequences coding for the same CDR3. The chain employs TRBV28 and TRBJ2-3; no clear D. This CDR3 contains 15 residues. Germline assignment: CDR1 MDHEN and CDR2 SYDVKM. Trimming left V 6 bases short and J 0 bases short, with 13 bases between. CDR3 nucleotide sequence: TGTGCCAGCAGGGGAACCCCCGCTAGCACAGATACGCAGTATTTT. Its translation is CASRGTPASTDTQYF.

About this clone: Other DNA sequences in the sample encode the same CDR3. The J gene is TRBJ1-1, the V gene TRBV7-9; D possibly corresponds to TRBD1 (5 bases). Trimming took 2 bases from V and 1 from J, leaving 23 bases between them. The CDR3 spans 19 residues. CDR1 and CDR2 from the germline V gene are SEHNR and FQNEAQ (reference sequence). In DNA, the CDR3 is TGTGCCAGCAGCTTAACCCCCGCTGGGACCCTTGGGAGGAACACTGAAGCTTTCTTT. Translated, it gives CASSLTPAGTLGRNTEAFF.

The V and J genes are TRBV7-2 and TRBJ1-2; 11 bases are a match to TRBD1. Losses at the gene ends were 5 bases for V and 6 bases for J; bases not matched to a gene: 5. The CDR3 consists of 14 residues. CDR1 and CDR2 (germline): SGHTA, FQGNSA. The chain's CDR3 is CASSPRTGGDGYTF. DNA of the CDR3: TGTGCCAGCAGCCCCCGGACAGGGGGCGATGGCTACACCTTC.

This clone was counted a single time. The chain links TRBV11-2 to TRBJ2-1, with 10 bases matching TRBD1. CDR1 is SGHAT and CDR2 is FQNNGV in the germline V gene. The CDR3 runs to 17 residues. Trimming cost V 5 bases and J 1 base; bases outside gene matches: 8. The CDR3 protein is CASSAGQGRGSYNEQFF. The CDR3 nucleotides are TGTGCCAGCAGCGCGGGACAGGGGAGAGGGTCCTACAATGAGCAGTTCTTC.

The V gene is TRBV19, the J gene TRBJ2-6; 8 positions agree with TRBD2. CDR3 length: 19 residues. V shed 0 bases and J 4 bases; nucleotides not matched to a gene: 11. In germline, CDR1 is LNHDA, CDR2 SQIVND (reference sequence). CDR3 amino acids: CASSIEGPSGGEGANVLTF. The CDR3 coding sequence is TGTGCCAGTAGTATAGAAGGGCCGTCGGGGGGGGAAGGGGCCAACGTCCTGACTTTC.

The chain uses TRBV2 and TRBJ2-1; the match to TRBD2 covers 7 bases. The germline V gene has CDR1 SNHLY and CDR2 FYNNEI. V shed 8 bases, J shed 0 bases, and the junction held 4 bases outside the gene matches. The CDR3 spans 14 residues. CDR3 nucleotides: TGTGCCAGCTGCGGGAGCTTCTCCTACAATGAGCAGTTCTTC. Translated: CASCGSFSYNEQFF.

This chain joins TRBV9 and TRBJ1-1, with unresolved D. The CDR3 has 15 amino acids. V lost 4 bases and J lost 5, with 18 bases in between. The V gene's germline CDR1 is SGDLS and CDR2 YYNGEE. The CDR3, as DNA: TGTGCCAGCAGCATATCAGAGGGCCTGATTACTGAAGCTTTCTTT. It yields the protein CASSISEGLITEAFF.

This sequence joins TRBV28 and TRBJ1-1; TRBD1 is a possible D gene (6 bases). The CDR3 length is 15 residues. Germline V gene sequence: CDR1 MDHEN, CDR2 SYDVKM. Trimming removed 7 bases at V and 3 bases at J, with 18 bases between. The CDR3 sequence is CASTSGGAEDTEAFF. The CDR3 DNA sequence: TGTGCCAGCACCTCTGGGGGGGCGGAGGACACTGAAGCTTTCTTT.

This sequence joins TRBV5-1 and TRBJ2-1; TRBD2 agrees at 13 bases. The CDR3 spans 18 residues. The ends lost 4 bases at V and 0 bases at J; junction bases unmatched: 7. In germline, CDR1 is SGHRS, CDR2 YFSETQ. The CDR3 loop is CASSAGTSGVSSYNEQFF. CDR3 sequence (DNA): TGCGCCAGCAGCGCCGGGACTAGCGGGGTGAGCTCCTACAATGAGCAGTTCTTC.

The chain couples TRBV7-9 to TRBJ2-2; unclear D gene. The CDR3 covers 14 residues. The germline V and J ends were trimmed by 5 bases and 5 bases, with 12 bases remaining between them. Looked up from germline, CDR1 is SEHNR and CDR2 is FQNEAQ (reference sequence). The CDR3 bases are TGTGCCAGCAGCCAACGTGAGATTACCGGGGAGCTGTTTTTT. Its protein product is CASSQREITGELFF.

On this clone itself: This same CDR3 is encoded by further DNA sequences in the sample. The chain employs TRBV5-4 and TRBJ2-2; 7 positions agree with TRBD1. Unmatched junction bases numbered 5, after V lost 4 bases and J lost 2 bases. The CDR3 loop spans 15 amino acids. Per the germline V gene, CDR1 is SGHNT and CDR2 is YYREEE (reference sequence). Here the CDR3 DNA reads TGTGCCAGCAGCACATGGACAGGAAACACCGGGGAGCTGTTTTTT. The encoded protein is CASSTWTGNTGELFF.

The chain recombines TRBV28 with TRBJ1-6; TRBD1 agrees at 8 bases. The CDR3 is 14 residues long. Germline CDR1 MDHEN, CDR2 SYDVKM. V lost 7 bases and J lost 4; bases outside the gene matches: 3. The CDR3 reads CASNRDRYNSPLHF. CDR3 in DNA: TGTGCCAGCAACAGGGACAGGTATAATTCACCCCTCCACTTT.

The CDR3 here is CASRPSGANTGELFF. Here the CDR3 DNA reads TGTGCCAGCAGACCTAGCGGGGCGAACACCGGGGAGCTGTTTTTT. The chain joins TRBV7-7 to TRBJ2-2; TRBD2 agrees at 9 bases. Losses at the gene ends were 6 bases for V and 0 bases for J; bases not matched to a gene: 2. The CDR3 runs to 15 residues. CDR1 is SSHAT, CDR2 FNYEAQ, per germline (reference sequence).

The J gene is TRBJ1-5, the V gene TRBV27, with 8 bases matching TRBD1. With V trimmed by 1 base and J by 4 bases, 6 bases remained unmatched. The CDR3 covers 16 residues. Per germline, CDR1 MNHEY and CDR2 SMNVEV (reference sequence). This CDR3 reads CASSLWPGGGNQPQHF. As DNA, the CDR3 is TGTGCCAGCAGTTTATGGCCAGGGGGCGGAAATCAGCCCCAGCATTTT.